One and the same sample provided the 13 T cell receptor beta chains below, sequenced in a study of T cell responses to AZD1222 COVID-19 vaccine. Sequencing was performed with immunoSEQ multiplex PCR; in TCRdb, only in-frame clones are kept and a portion is missing. The sample includes about 150,000 clones, around nine tenths of them seen just once. This specimen consisted of peripheral blood, obtained on day 0 of AZD1222 vaccination. The receptors originated from an adult in good health.

This clone has just one count. The chain uses TRBV29-1 and TRBJ1-1; D remains unclear. The CDR3 sequence is 15 residues long. CDR1 is SQVTM, CDR2 ANQGSEA, per germline. Trimming took 3 bases from V and 0 from J, leaving 14 bases between them. The CDR3 region is CSVDAGFGMNTEAFF. The CDR3 bases are TGCAGCGTTGATGCAGGTTTCGGAATGAACACTGAAGCTTTCTTT.

The chain links TRBV6-2 or TRBV6-3 to TRBJ1-4; 7 bases align to TRBD1. This CDR3 comprises 16 residues. V dropped 2 bases and J dropped 8; count of bases not matched to a gene: 11. Per the germline V gene, CDR1 is MNHEY and CDR2 is SVGEGT. CDR3 coding DNA: TGTGCCAGCAGTTACGCCACAGGGGACCTACGGGAAAAACTGTTTTTT. This codes for CASSYATGDLREKLFF.

The genes are TRBV6-5 and TRBJ2-1; 7 bases align to TRBD2. Trimming at V came to 5 bases and at J to 5 bases, leaving 9 bases not matched to a gene. Germline CDR1 reads MNHEY; CDR2 reads SVGAGI. The CDR3 sequence is 15 residues long. CDR3 nucleotides: TGTGCCAGCAGTCCGCTGGCGGGGGTAGACAATGAGCAGTTCTTC. Protein: CASSPLAGVDNEQFF.

This chain links TRBV13 with TRBJ2-3, with unresolved D. CDR3 length equals 13 residues. Germline V lookup: CDR1 PRHDT, CDR2 FYEKMQ (reference sequence). V was trimmed by 1 base and J by 0 bases, leaving 2 bases between them. This CDR3 reads CASSLASTDTQYF. The CDR3 DNA follows: TGTGCCAGCAGCTTAGCAAGCACAGATACGCAGTATTTT.

This sequence joins TRBV5-6 and TRBJ2-3; 8 bases line up with TRBD1. This CDR3 contains 16 residues. Per the germline V gene, CDR1 is SGHDT and CDR2 is YYEEEE. J lost 1 base, V lost 0 bases, and 4 bases had no gene match. CDR3 sequence: CASSLGGQGGTDTQYF. In DNA form, the CDR3 reads TGTGCCAGCAGCTTGGGTGGACAGGGTGGCACAGATACGCAGTATTTT.

The rearrangement uses TRBV12-3 or TRBV12-4 and TRBJ2-3, with unresolved D. V lost 6 bases and J lost 2, with 9 bases in between. The CDR3 is 13 amino acids. CDR3 sequence: CASSRVLTDTQYF. For the CDR3, the DNA is TGTGCCAGCAGCCGGGTCCTCACAGATACGCAGTATTTT.

The chain is built from TRBV24-1 and TRBJ2-3; D gene unclear. The CDR3 consists of 14 residues. Germline CDR1 KGHDR, CDR2 SFDVKD. V gave up 5 bases and J gave up 2 bases, with 10 bases separating them. Here the CDR3 DNA reads TGTGCCACCAGTGGGCTCACCGACACAGATACGCAGTATTTT. Translated, it gives CATSGLTDTDTQYF.

V usage is TRBV5-1 and J usage is TRBJ2-5; D is perhaps TRBD1 (6 bases). Germline V gene data show CDR1 as SGHRS and CDR2 as YFSETQ. The CDR3 covers 16 residues. The ends were cut back, 5 bases at V and 5 bases at J, with 22 bases in the middle. This CDR3 is CASSSSGGIQGETQYF. The DNA of the CDR3 is TGCGCCAGCAGTTCGTCGGGTGGGATCCAGGGGGAGACCCAGTACTTC. Looking up the rest from reference TRBV5-1 and TRBJ2-5 gives the full variable domain: KAGVTQTPRYLIKTRGQQVTLSCSPISGHRSVSWYQQTPGQGLQFLFEYFSETQRNKGNFPGRFSGRQFSNSRSEMNVSTLELGDSALYLCASSSSGGIQGETQYFGPGTRLLVL.

V gene TRBV2 combines with J gene TRBJ2-7; D is possibly TRBD1 (6 bases). V lost 6 bases and J lost 3, with 15 bases in between. The CDR3 spans 14 residues. Germline V gene sequence: CDR1 SNHLY, CDR2 FYNNEI. Here the CDR3 reads CASSKGQWNYEQYF. The CDR3, as DNA: TGTGCCAGCAGCAAAGGACAGTGGAACTACGAGCAGTACTTC.

The V and J genes are TRBV6-5 and TRBJ1-1; 9 nucleotides match TRBD1. Germline values: CDR1 MNHEY, CDR2 SVGAGI. V lost 6 bases and J lost 1; bases outside the gene matches: 3. CDR3 length equals 14 residues. CDR3 bases: TGTGCCAGCAGACCGGGACAGGGGAACACTGAAGCTTTCTTT. This gives the protein CASRPGQGNTEAFF.

The chain combines TRBV12-5 with TRBJ1-3, with D possibly matching TRBD1 (5 bases). V was clipped by 7 bases and J by 0 bases, with 13 bases between them. From germline, CDR1 is LGHNT and CDR2 FRNRAP. CDR3 size: 15 residues. CDR3 nucleotide sequence: TGTGCTAGTGTCCCAGTGGGGGGCTCTGGAAACACCATATATTTT. As protein: CASVPVGGSGNTIYF.

This clone was seen more than once but under ten times. The chain employs TRBV5-5 and TRBJ1-1; tentative D call: TRBD1 (5 bases). The length of the CDR3 is 16 residues. From germline, CDR1 is SGHKS and CDR2 YYEKEE (reference sequence). The germline V and J ends were trimmed by 1 base and 0 bases, with 13 bases remaining between them. For the CDR3, the DNA is TGTGCCAGCAGCTTGCTGGGACGGGTTATGAACACTGAAGCTTTCTTT. Protein product: CASSLLGRVMNTEAFF.

This chain joins TRBV5-1 and TRBJ2-3; possible D gene TRBD1, 5 bases. V was clipped by 4 bases and J by 4 bases, with 13 bases between them. Per the germline V gene, CDR1 is SGHRS and CDR2 is YFSETQ. CDR3 length equals 14 residues. This chain's CDR3 is CASSITGFPDTQYF. DNA for the CDR3: TGCGCCAGCAGCATTACAGGTTTCCCAGATACGCAGTATTTT.